This TCR beta chain was identified in a study of post-analysis software for immune sequencing data. Overall study context: Courses of disease covered relapsing-remitting, secondary progressive and progressive-relapsing multiple sclerosis.

cDNA libraries of TCR beta carried unique molecular identifiers. One entry per CDR3 protein results from TCRdb running MiXCR on the PCR reads. The sample yields some 800,000 distinct CDR3 sequences, around 45% seen once. Whole-study results and caveats: Among multiple sclerosis patients, normalized Chao1 diversity was significantly below that of controls. Comparison of patients with controls showed 4 to 6 TRBV segments more frequent in patients, TRBV5-6, TRBV5-1 and TRBV20-1 among them. Strong co-clustering by F measure was seen for same-batch samples.

This CDR3 has 13 amino acids. Germline lookup yields CDR1 LNHNV and CDR2 YYDKDF (reference sequence). Concerning this clonotype itself: As yet, its antigen is unknown. Compared with germline, one end of the junction differs, possibly owing to a read error.

The sample taken for sequencing was blood. The receptor's source is a girl between 5 and 17 years old with multiple sclerosis. The chain combines TRBV15 with TRBJ2-4; the D call may be TRBD1 or TRBD2 (5 bases each). The J call is uncertain, as TRBJ2-5 better fits the DNA end. The CDR3: CTTSNTGGETQYF. Written as DNA, the CDR3 is TGTACCACCAGCAACACAGGCGGGGAGACCCAGTACTTC.